The 14 T cell receptor beta chains listed next were all sequenced from one sample in a study of blood T cell repertoires in COVID-19. The method was immunoSEQ multiplex PCR; TCRdb's version includes in-frame clones alone and lacks a portion of them. The sample lists 170,000 or so clones, roughly 84% occurring once. The sample was peripheral blood. These receptors all stem from a man aged 45-65 years with active or convalescent COVID-19.

The V gene is TRBV5-1, the J gene TRBJ2-1; TRBD1 agrees at 7 bases. The germline V gene encodes CDR1 SGHRS and CDR2 YFSETQ. V lost 3 bases and J lost 0; bases outside the gene matches: 6. CDR3 length: 16 amino acids. CDR3 nucleotide sequence: TGCGCCAGCAGCTCTACGGGACAGAGCTCCTACAATGAGCAGTTCTTC. It encodes CASSSTGQSSYNEQFF.

This chain connects TRBV7-2 to TRBJ2-7, with 7 nucleotides matching TRBD2. CDR1 is SGHTA, CDR2 FQGNSA, per germline. With V trimmed by 5 bases and J by 5 bases, 15 bases remained unmatched. There are 16 residues in the CDR3. Here the CDR3 DNA reads TGTGCCAGCAGCCAAGATCCCCCGACTAGCACGAACGAGCAGTACTTC. This translates into CASSQDPPTSTNEQYF.

On this clone itself: The sample has other DNA sequences that encode this CDR3 too. The V gene is TRBV5-1, the J gene TRBJ1-4; TRBD1 is a possible D gene (6 bases). Germline V CDR1 and CDR2: SGHRS, YFSETQ. The CDR3 has 14 amino acids. The V and J ends lost 2 bases and 3 bases respectively, with 8 bases between them. CDR3 nucleotide sequence: TGCGCCAGCAGCTTACAGGGTGCTAATGAAAAACTGTTTTTT. This codes for CASSLQGANEKLFF.

This clone was detected a few times. The chain's CDR3 is CASRLGTGFYNSPLHF. CDR3 nucleotides: TGTGCCAGCAGGCTTGGGACAGGCTTTTATAATTCACCCCTCCACTTT. The V call is TRBV27, the J call TRBJ1-6; 8 nucleotides agree with TRBD1. CDR1 is MNHEY and CDR2 is SMNVEV in the germline V gene (reference sequence). The CDR3 has 16 residues. The J segment lost 4 bases and the V segment lost 6 bases, leaving 8 bases of the junction unmatched.

This sequence joins TRBV7-2 and TRBJ2-2; TRBD2 aligns across 7 bases. The V gene's germline CDR1 is SGHTA and CDR2 FQGNSA. Trimming cost V 5 bases and J 2 bases; bases outside gene matches: 8. CDR3 size: 16 residues. The CDR3 nucleotides read TGTGCCAGCAGCGCACGGGGCGGGGGAAACACCGGGGAGCTGTTTTTT. It encodes CASSARGGGNTGELFF.

This clone showed up just a few times. The chain joins TRBV9 to TRBJ1-5; 7 nucleotides align to TRBD1. Germline assignment: CDR1 SGDLS and CDR2 YYNGEE. V gave up 4 bases and J gave up 6 bases; unmatched junction bases: 7. The CDR3 has 14 residues. The CDR3 is CASSPTGLGQPQHF. The CDR3 DNA sequence: TGTGCCAGCAGCCCGACAGGGTTGGGTCAGCCCCAGCATTTT.

The chain has TRBV12-3 or TRBV12-4 and TRBJ1-2; no definite D call. This CDR3 comprises 13 residues. The V end lost 7 bases, the J end lost 4 bases, and 13 bases lay between the germline ends. Here the CDR3 reads CASTQSTVYGYTF. CDR3 sequence (DNA): TGTGCCAGCACCCAGAGCACAGTCTATGGCTACACCTTC.

The chain combines TRBV24-1 with TRBJ1-1; D may be TRBD1 (6 bases). Germline-derived CDR1 and CDR2 are KGHDR and SFDVKD. Trimming left V 5 bases short and J 1 base short, with 16 bases between. The CDR3 is made up of 16 amino acids. CDR3 residues: CATSARGTGPNTEAFF. CDR3 sequence (DNA): TGTGCCACCAGTGCAAGGGGAACAGGGCCGAACACTGAAGCTTTCTTT.

This sequence joins TRBV18 and TRBJ2-1; D unresolved. Per germline, CDR1 KGHSH and CDR2 LQKENI. V lost 8 bases and J 7 bases, leaving 15 bases between the germline ends. This CDR3 spans 13 amino acids. The CDR3 reads CASTSIGDNEQFF. In DNA, the CDR3 is TGTGCCAGCACAAGTATAGGAGATAATGAGCAGTTCTTC.

The CDR3 bases are TGTGCTAGTGTGTATGACAGCCTCTCTGGAAACACCATATATTTT. It is translated as CASVYDSLSGNTIYF. This rearrangement joins TRBV12-5 to TRBJ1-3, with a weak D call TRBD1 (5 bases). The CDR3 is made up of 15 amino acids. The germline V gene encodes CDR1 LGHNT and CDR2 FRNRAP. V lost 7 bases to trimming and J lost 0 bases, with 13 bases between them. The full variable domain, its missing parts supplied by reference TRBV12-5 and TRBJ1-3, is DARVTQTPRHKVTEMGQEVTMRCQPILGHNTVFWYRQTMMQGLELLAYFRNRAPLDDSGMPKDRFSAEMPDATLATLKIQPSEPRDSAVYFCASVYDSLSGNTIYFGEGSWLTVV.

This clone was found once. This chain uses TRBV12-3 or TRBV12-4 with TRBJ2-3; unclear D gene. The CDR3 is made up of 13 amino acids. Between the trimmed V and J ends, which lost 7 bases and 2 bases, there was a span of 10 bases. The CDR3: CASTYSDTDTQYF. CDR3 nucleotide sequence: TGTGCCAGCACCTACAGTGACACAGATACGCAGTATTTT.

This clone was detected only a few times. This chain joins TRBV5-4 and TRBJ1-1; a weak D match, TRBD1 (6 bases). The V gene lost 4 bases and the J gene lost 5 bases, with 15 bases spanning the gap. The CDR3 runs 14 residues. Germline V CDR1 and CDR2: SGHNT, YYREEE (reference sequence). This chain's CDR3 is CASSVDRRRTEAFF. The DNA of the CDR3 is TGTGCCAGCAGCGTTGACAGGAGGAGGACTGAAGCTTTCTTT.

This clone was seen only once. V gene TRBV9 combines with J gene TRBJ1-1; D perhaps matches TRBD1 (5 bases). The CDR3 covers 14 residues. Germline CDR1 is SGDLS and CDR2 is YYNGEE. V was pared by 5 bases and J by 3 bases, with 14 bases between. The CDR3 region is CASRKQEKDTEAFF. As DNA, the CDR3 is TGTGCCAGCAGGAAACAGGAGAAGGACACTGAAGCTTTCTTT.

This clone showed up just once. The chain is built from TRBV7-6 and TRBJ2-5; possible D gene TRBD1, 6 bases. Germline V CDR1 and CDR2: SGHVS, FNYEAQ. Trimming left V 0 bases short and J 1 base short, with 9 bases between. The length of the CDR3 is 15 residues. The CDR3 loop reads CASSLALGGQETQYF. The CDR3 region has the DNA TGTGCCAGCAGCTTAGCGCTAGGGGGCCAAGAGACCCAGTACTTC.